The subject of this entry is one T cell receptor (beta chain). What it binds is unknown. This record belongs to a study of T cells in narcolepsy. Study-wide results and limits: Autoreactive clonotypes reportedly recurred in blood of same and different patients, not controls. No autoreactive T cell clone sequences appeared in some memory CD4+ repertoires. Same-patient CSF and blood CD4+ T cell clonotypes included HCRT-specific and TRIB2-specific autoreactive ones.

Data came from immunoSEQ multiplex PCR; TCRdb stores just in-frame clones and leaves some out. The data hold fewer than 35,000 clones, with 80% to 85% observed a single time. This sequence originates from a human donor with narcolepsy. The sequencing input was CD45RA- memory CD4+ T cells from PBMCs.

The chain's CDR3 is CASSAGLSQGAEAFF. In DNA, the CDR3 is TGTGCCAGCAGCGCAGGGCTCTCTCAAGGCGCTGAAGCTTTCTTT. The chain employs TRBV9 and TRBJ1-1; possible D gene TRBD1, 5 bases. The CDR3 has 15 amino acids. Between the trimmed V and J ends, which lost 3 bases and 6 bases, there was a span of 18 bases. Germline lookup yields CDR1 SGDLS and CDR2 YYNGEE.